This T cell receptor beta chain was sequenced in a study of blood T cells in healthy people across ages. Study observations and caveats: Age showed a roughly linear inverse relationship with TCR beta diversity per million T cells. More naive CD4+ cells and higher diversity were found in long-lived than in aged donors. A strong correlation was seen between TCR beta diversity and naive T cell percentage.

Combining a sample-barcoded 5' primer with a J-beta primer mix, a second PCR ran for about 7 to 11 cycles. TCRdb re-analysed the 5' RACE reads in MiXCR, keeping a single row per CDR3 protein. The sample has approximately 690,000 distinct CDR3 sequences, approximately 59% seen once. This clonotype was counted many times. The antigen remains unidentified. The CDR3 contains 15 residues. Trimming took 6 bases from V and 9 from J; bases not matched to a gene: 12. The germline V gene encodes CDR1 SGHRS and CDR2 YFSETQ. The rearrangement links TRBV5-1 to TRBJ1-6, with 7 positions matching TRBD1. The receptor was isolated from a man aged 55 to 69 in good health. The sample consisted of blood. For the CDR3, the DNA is TGCGCCAGCACCCCGGGGGGGACAGACCTTTCACCCCTCCACTTT. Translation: CASTPGGTDLSPLHF.